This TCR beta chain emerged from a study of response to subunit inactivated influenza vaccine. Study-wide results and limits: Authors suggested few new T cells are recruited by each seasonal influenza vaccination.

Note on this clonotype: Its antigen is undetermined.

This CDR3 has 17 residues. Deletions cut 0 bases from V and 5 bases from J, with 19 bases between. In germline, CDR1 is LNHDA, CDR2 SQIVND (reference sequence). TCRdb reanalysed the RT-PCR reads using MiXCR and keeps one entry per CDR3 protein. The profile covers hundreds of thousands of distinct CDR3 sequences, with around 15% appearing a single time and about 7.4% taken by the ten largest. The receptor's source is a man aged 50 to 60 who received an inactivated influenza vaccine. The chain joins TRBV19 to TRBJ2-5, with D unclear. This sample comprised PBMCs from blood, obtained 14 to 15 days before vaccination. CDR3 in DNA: TGTGCCAGTAGTATAGATCTATCCCCCGGGTTCGAGGAGACCCAGTACTTC. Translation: CASSIDLSPGFEETQYF.